The 5 T cell receptor beta chains given below trace back to one sample, sequenced in a study of regulatory T cells in long-lasting Graves disease. Time point described: persistent/refractory GD, antithyroid drugs over 5 years with positive TRAb. Researchers made the TCR library from RNA that was extracted from PBMCs. Library construction for TCR beta used iRepertoire HTBI primers and Arm-PCR of CDR3 regions. TCRdb passed the multiplex PCR reads through MiXCR, listing each CDR3 protein once. In the table there are hundreds of thousands of distinct CDR3 sequences, 20% to 25% of which are singletons. The starting material was peripheral blood mononuclear cells (PBMCs), obtained when the disease was refractory, from a patient treated with antithyroid drugs. These receptors originate from a female donor with Graves disease.

The J gene is TRBJ2-5, the V gene TRBV10-3; tentatively, D is TRBD2 (6 bases). The V end lost 10 bases, the J end lost 5 bases, and 29 bases lay between the germline ends. There are 17 residues in the CDR3. The germline V gene encodes CDR1 ENHRY and CDR2 SYGVKD. This CDR3 reads CASSPIGTLTGGETQYF. CDR3 bases: TGTGCCAGCAGCCCCATCGGGACCCTGACTGGGGGGGAGACCCAGTACTTC.

This chain uses TRBV5-1 with TRBJ1-6, with D tentatively TRBD1 (5 bases). This CDR3 spans 15 amino acids. Per the germline V gene, CDR1 is SGHRS and CDR2 is YFSETQ. Trimming took 2 bases from V and 1 from J, leaving 7 bases between them. The CDR3 nucleotides are TGCGCCAGCAGCTTTCAGGGTTCCTATAATTCACCCCTCCACTTT. This translates into CASSFQGSYNSPLHF.

This clonotype was counted between two and nine times. The chain joins TRBV6-1 to TRBJ2-2; D might be TRBD1 (6 bases). There are 14 residues in the CDR3. Trimming stripped 11 bases from V and 4 bases from J, with 17 bases between. Germline CDR1 MNHNS, CDR2 SASEGT. This chain's CDR3 is CAGEISGATGELFF. CDR3 nucleotides: TGTGCCGGGGAGATTTCAGGGGCCACCGGGGAGCTGTTTTTT.

This clonotype has ten or more counts. The genes are TRBV28 and TRBJ2-5; tentative D call: TRBD2 (7 bases). This CDR3 region has 16 residues. V lost 4 bases and J 0 bases, leaving 15 bases between the germline ends. Germline-derived CDR1 and CDR2 are MDHEN and SYDVKM. The CDR3 loop is CASSWGGTGHQETQYF. DNA for the CDR3: TGTGCCAGCAGTTGGGGGGGCACGGGACACCAAGAGACCCAGTACTTC.

With respect to this clonotype: This may stem from a read error, because a much larger clone lies one nucleotide away. The chain is built from TRBV5-5 and TRBJ2-7; 8 positions agree with TRBD1. V trimming: 2 bases; J trimming: 3 bases; junction bases outside the gene matches: 4. The CDR3 sequence is 14 residues long. Germline V gene sequence: CDR1 SGHKS, CDR2 YYEKEE (reference sequence). In DNA, the CDR3 is TGTGCCAGCAGCTTAACGACAGGGGTCTACGAGCAGTACTTC. Translated, it gives CASSLTTGVYEQYF.